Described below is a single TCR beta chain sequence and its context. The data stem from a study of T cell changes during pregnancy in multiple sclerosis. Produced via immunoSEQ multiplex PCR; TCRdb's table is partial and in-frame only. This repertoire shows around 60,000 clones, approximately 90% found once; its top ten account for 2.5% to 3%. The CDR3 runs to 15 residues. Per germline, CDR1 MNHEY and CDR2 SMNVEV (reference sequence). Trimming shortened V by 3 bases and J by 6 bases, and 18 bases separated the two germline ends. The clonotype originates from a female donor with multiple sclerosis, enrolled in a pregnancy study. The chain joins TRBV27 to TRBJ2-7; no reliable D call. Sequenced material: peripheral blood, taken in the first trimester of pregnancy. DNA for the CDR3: TGTGCCAGCAGTTTTCGAGGCGGCTCCCCCCGCGAGCAGTACTTC. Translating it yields CASSFRGGSPREQYF.